These 25 T cell receptor beta chains originate from one sample sequenced in a study of cytomegalovirus exposure and HLA in healthy donors. Use of 60 Vbeta and 13 Jbeta primers characterized the PCR. Clones were sequenced by immunoSEQ multiplex PCR, and TCRdb holds only the in-frame ones, with some missing. The sample has 200,000 to 250,000 clones. The source material was PBMCs. The receptors here all came from a girl between 2 and 10 years old in good health and CMV-seropositive.

Worth noting for this clone: One junction end does not reproduce the germline sequence, and a read error may be involved. The chain carries TRBV7-2 and TRBJ2-2, with 7 bases that match TRBD2. This CDR3 has 16 amino acids. CDR1 and CDR2 (germline): SGHTA, FQGNSA. The CDR3: CASSVARPSGLGELFF. The CDR3, as DNA: TGTGCCAGCAGCGTAGCACGACCTAGCGGCTTAGGGGAGCTGTTTTTT.

V usage is TRBV5-1 and J usage is TRBJ2-2, with TRBD1 matching 10 bases. V lost 5 bases to trimming and J lost 7 bases; unmatched junction nucleotides: 8. This CDR3 contains 15 residues. CDR1 is SGHRS and CDR2 is YFSETQ in the germline V gene. The CDR3 is CASRPPGQGNGELFF. As DNA, the CDR3 is TGCGCCAGCAGACCTCCGGGACAGGGGAACGGGGAGCTGTTTTTT.

The chain couples TRBV6-5 to TRBJ2-5; D is ambiguous. This CDR3 region has 14 residues. Germline V gene sequence: CDR1 MNHEY, CDR2 SVGAGI. Between the trimmed V and J ends, which lost 2 bases and 0 bases, there was a span of 7 bases. The CDR3 region has the DNA TGTGCCAGCAGTTACAGCATGAACCAAGAGACCCAGTACTTC. Translating gives CASSYSMNQETQYF.

To note about this clone: The same CDR3 also results from other DNA sequences found in this sample. The chain carries TRBV13 and TRBJ2-1; the match to TRBD2 covers 11 bases. The CDR3 length is 16 residues. V shed 5 bases, J shed 4 bases, and the junction held 7 bases outside the gene matches. CDR1 is PRHDT and CDR2 is FYEKMQ in the germline V gene (reference sequence). CDR3 nucleotide sequence: TGTGCCAGCAGCACAAGACTAGCGGGACTGTACAATGAGCAGTTCTTC. Encoded protein: CASSTRLAGLYNEQFF.

The V and J genes are TRBV19 and TRBJ2-1; the match to TRBD2 covers 7 bases. The V segment lost 6 bases and the J segment 1 base; nucleotides outside the gene matches: 6. Per the germline V gene, CDR1 is LNHDA and CDR2 is SQIVND (reference sequence). The length of the CDR3 is 15 residues. CDR3 nucleotides: TGTGCCAGTAGCCCGGGAGGCTCGTCCTACAATGAGCAGTTCTTC. It yields the protein CASSPGGSSYNEQFF.

V and J are TRBV5-6 and TRBJ2-7; 7 bases are a match to TRBD2. The CDR3 has 15 amino acids. The germline CDR1 and CDR2 sequences are SGHDT and YYEEEE. V shed 4 bases, J shed 4 bases, and the junction held 11 bases outside the gene matches. This chain's CDR3 is CASSGTGAGEYEQYF. CDR3 coding DNA: TGTGCCAGCAGCGGAACCGGGGCGGGGGAGTACGAGCAGTACTTC.

The chain joins TRBV18 to TRBJ1-2, with a tentative D call TRBD1 (6 bases). This CDR3 spans 15 amino acids. V was shortened by 6 bases and J by 0 bases, with 14 bases between the two germline ends. CDR1 is KGHSH, CDR2 LQKENI, per germline. The CDR3 spells CASSLDRSTNYGYTF. The CDR3 region has the DNA TGTGCCAGCTCTCTCGACAGGTCCACTAACTATGGCTACACCTTC.

V gene TRBV28 combines with J gene TRBJ1-2; D gene uncertain. V was cut by 6 bases and J by 2 bases, with 16 bases left in between. This CDR3 is 15 amino acids long. Germline V gene sequence: CDR1 MDHEN, CDR2 SYDVKM. CDR3 bases: TGTGCCAGCAGGAGCTTGGGAGGGCCAAACTATGGCTACACCTTC. Translated, it gives CASRSLGGPNYGYTF.

The chain employs TRBV7-2 and TRBJ2-1; D might be TRBD2 (6 bases). Trimming removed 5 bases from V and 3 bases from J, with 11 bases in between. This CDR3 contains 14 residues. Germline lookup yields CDR1 SGHTA and CDR2 FQGNSA. This chain's CDR3 is CASSRDSNYNEQFF. The CDR3, as DNA: TGTGCCAGCAGCCGGGACTCCAACTACAATGAGCAGTTCTTC.

The chain recombines TRBV7-2 with TRBJ2-1; D not resolved. The V end was cut by 2 bases, the J end by 9 bases, with 11 bases between. Germline CDR1 is SGHTA and CDR2 is FQGNSA. The CDR3 runs to 13 residues. For the CDR3, the DNA is TGTGCCAGCAGCTTAAGAGGCGAAGGTGAGCAGTTCTTC. It specifies CASSLRGEGEQFF.

V and J are TRBV6-1 and TRBJ2-1; the match to TRBD2 covers 7 bases. The CDR3 loop spans 18 amino acids. The ends lost 1 base at V and 9 bases at J; junction bases unmatched: 18. Germline V gene sequence: CDR1 MNHNS, CDR2 SASEGT. DNA for the CDR3: TGTGCCAGCAGTGAAGGTAATTGGGGAGCGGGGTTTGTCAGTGAGCAGTTCTTC. This codes for CASSEGNWGAGFVSEQFF.

CDR3 protein: CAISAGIGDTIYF. The CDR3 DNA reads TGTGCCATCAGTGCGGGGATAGGAGACACCATATATTTT. This chain connects TRBV10-3 to TRBJ1-3; the D is unclear. V lost 4 bases and J lost 8, with 12 bases in between. CDR1 is ENHRY, CDR2 SYGVKD, per germline. The CDR3 has 13 amino acids.

CDR3 region: CASIPGGVGQPQHF. DNA for the CDR3: TGTGCCAGCATCCCTGGGGGGGTCGGGCAGCCCCAGCATTTT. V and J are TRBV28 and TRBJ1-5; possibly TRBD1 for D (5 bases). The V end was cut by 7 bases, the J end by 7 bases, with 17 bases between. The CDR3 is 14 residues long. The germline CDR1 and CDR2 sequences are MDHEN and SYDVKM.

The V call is TRBV7-8, the J call TRBJ2-1; 7 positions match TRBD2. The V gene end was trimmed by 5 bases and the J gene end by 3 bases; junction bases not matched to a gene: 13. The germline V gene has CDR1 SGHVS and CDR2 FQNEAQ. The length of the CDR3 is 17 residues. CDR3 residues: CASSGGRVQNLYNEQFF. The CDR3 DNA is TGTGCCAGCAGCGGAGGGAGGGTGCAGAACCTCTACAATGAGCAGTTCTTC.

For the CDR3, the DNA is TGTGCCAGCAGTGTTTCAGCAGGGGGTTGGACTGAAGCTTTCTTT. As protein: CASSVSAGGWTEAFF. The chain has TRBV6-1 and TRBJ1-1; 7 nucleotides agree with TRBD1. Losses at the gene ends were 4 bases for V and 5 bases for J; bases not matched to a gene: 10. The germline gives CDR1 MNHNS, CDR2 SASEGT. This CDR3 spans 15 amino acids.

This sequence joins TRBV7-9 and TRBJ2-1; the match to TRBD2 covers 9 bases. The CDR3 is 19 residues long. Germline-derived CDR1 and CDR2 are SEHNR and FQNEAQ (reference sequence). With V trimmed by 5 bases and J by 4 bases, 18 bases remained unmatched. The DNA for the CDR3 is TGTGCCAGCAGCCCCAGGGGGAATAGCGGGAGCCAAGGATACAATGAGCAGTTCTTC. Its protein product is CASSPRGNSGSQGYNEQFF.

The gene calls are TRBV5-6 and TRBJ2-2; TRBD2 matches 8 bases. J was trimmed by 7 bases and V by 4 bases; bases with no gene match: 9. Germline CDR1 reads SGHDT; CDR2 reads YYEEEE. There are 15 residues in the CDR3. The CDR3 DNA reads as TGTGCCAGCAGCCTGCCGGGACTAGTTGGCGGGGAGCTGTTTTTT. Translated, it gives CASSLPGLVGGELFF. Full variable domain (remainder filled in from reference TRBV5-6 and TRBJ2-2): DAGVTQSPTHLIKTRGQQVTLRCSPKSGHDTVSWYQQALGQGPQFIFQYYEEEERQRGNFPDRFSGHQFPNYSSELNVNALLLGDSALYLCASSLPGLVGGELFFGEGSRLTVL.

V gene TRBV20-1 combines with J gene TRBJ2-7; D may be TRBD2 (6 bases). Trimming cost V 7 bases and J 5 bases, with 12 bases left between them. Germline V gives CDR1 DFQATT, CDR2 SNEGSKA (reference sequence). This CDR3 region has 11 residues. This CDR3 is CSGQGGHEQYF. DNA for the CDR3: TGCAGTGGTCAGGGAGGTCACGAGCAGTACTTC.

As for this clone: One end of the junction varies from germline; a read error may be responsible. This chain links TRBV27 with TRBJ1-5, with D perhaps matching TRBD1 (6 bases). This CDR3 has 14 amino acids. CDR1 is MNHEY and CDR2 is SMNVEV in the germline V gene (reference sequence). In DNA, the CDR3 is TGTGCCACCAGTCTCCGGGCGGGGGGCCAGCCCCAGCATTTT. Translation gives CATSLRAGGQPQHF.

J is TRBJ2-7 and V is TRBV4-1; 8 positions agree with TRBD1. The CDR3 length is 16 residues. Trimming cost V 0 bases and J 5 bases; bases outside gene matches: 9. Germline CDR1 reads MGHRA; CDR2 reads YSYEKL. CDR3 sequence: CASSQDPGGGIDEQYF. The CDR3 nucleotides are TGCGCCAGCAGCCAAGATCCAGGGGGCGGCATAGACGAGCAGTACTTC.

The chain links TRBV29-1 to TRBJ2-2, with D perhaps matching TRBD1 (6 bases). From germline, CDR1 is SQVTM and CDR2 ANQGSEA. The V end lost 4 bases, the J end lost 7 bases, and 13 bases lay between the germline ends. The CDR3 runs to 13 residues. The CDR3 loop reads CSVGAGADGELFF. Written as DNA, the CDR3 is TGCAGCGTTGGCGCAGGGGCGGACGGGGAGCTGTTTTTT.

The chain recombines TRBV5-6 with TRBJ1-2; 10 bases align to TRBD1. CDR3 length: 18 residues. Per the germline V gene, CDR1 is SGHDT and CDR2 is YYEEEE. V lost 4 bases and J lost 4; bases outside the gene matches: 16. The DNA for the CDR3 is TGTGCCAGCAGCCTCCGGGACAGGGGAGATGTGAGGCTCTATGGCTACACCTTC. Encoded protein: CASSLRDRGDVRLYGYTF.

This chain links TRBV18 with TRBJ1-1, with TRBD1 identical over 7 bases. J lost 2 bases, V lost 3 bases, and 6 bases had no gene match. Germline V gives CDR1 KGHSH, CDR2 LQKENI. The CDR3 has 15 residues. CDR3 sequence (DNA): TGTGCCAGCTCACCCCGGGACAGAGATAACACTGAAGCTTTCTTT. Encoded protein: CASSPRDRDNTEAFF.

About this clone itself: A read error may produce the germline difference seen at one junction end. The gene calls are TRBV5-6 and TRBJ2-7; 10 bases align to TRBD1. Germline V gives CDR1 SGHDT, CDR2 YYEEEE. This CDR3 spans 12 amino acids. The CDR3 loop reads CASSLGPGQGHF. The CDR3 DNA sequence: TGTGCCAGCAGCTTGGGACCGGGACAGGGGCACTTC.

The chain combines TRBV27 with TRBJ2-3, with 8 bases aligning to TRBD1. This CDR3 contains 14 residues. CDR1 and CDR2 (germline): MNHEY, SMNVEV (reference sequence). Trimming took 10 bases from V and 2 from J; bases not matched to a gene: 8. The CDR3, as DNA: TGTGCCACCCAGGGGGCGGTGAACACAGATACGCAGTATTTT. As protein: CATQGAVNTDTQYF.